Described below is a single TCR beta chain sequence and its context. Its antigen is still unknown. The same CDR3 can be traced to other DNA sequences in this sample. The sample is drawn from a study of Ad26.COV2.S vaccination and SARS-CoV-2 variants. Findings and caveats of the study: TCR breadth and depth estimates may have understated total T cell responses. Individuals receiving vaccine had higher spike-specific TCR breadth than placebo recipients did. Marked by substantial breadth, spike-specific CD8+ and CD4+ T cell responses were reportedly seen after vaccination.

Documented treatment: roughly 19 received Ad26.COV2.S at low or high dose, single or two shots; five or six received placebo; per-sample allocation not given. Specimen acquisition occurred on day 63 following the initial vaccine or placebo injection. The shot given was an Ad26 vector that makes Wuhan-strain SARS-CoV-2 spike. Germline lookup yields CDR1 GTSNPN and CDR2 SVGIG (reference sequence). Trimming shortened V by 5 bases and J by 1 base, and 11 bases separated the two germline ends. The CDR3 has 13 amino acids. Here immunoSEQ multiplex PCR was the method, and the copy in TCRdb shows in-frame clones only, minus some. Of approximately 350,000 clones listed, around 90% are singletons.

This clonotype originated in a person aged 18-65 years who received the Ad26.COV2.S COVID-19 vaccine or a placebo. This chain links TRBV30 with TRBJ1-1; D remains unclear. Here the sequenced sample was peripheral blood, taken in a trial of Ad26.COV2.S vaccine versus placebo. The CDR3 loop is CAWSRQTNTEAFF. The DNA of the CDR3 is TGTGCCTGGTCTAGGCAGACGAACACTGAAGCTTTCTTT. Full variable domain (remainder filled in from reference TRBV30 and TRBJ1-1): SQTIHQWPATLVQPVGSPLSLECTVEGTSNPNLYWYRQAAGRGLQLLFYSVGIGQISSEVPQNLSASRPQDRQFILSSKKLLLSDSGFYLCAWSRQTNTEAFFGQGTRLTVV.